This TCR beta chain was observed in a study of CD8+CD57+ T cells in acquired aplastic anemia. Researchers used genomic DNA as the template to profile TCR beta VDJ and CDR3. In TCRdb, the reads were re-called with MiXCR into one record per CDR3 protein. The sample carries more than 250,000 distinct CDR3 sequences, around 60% recorded once. V lost 4 bases and J 5 bases, leaving 14 bases between the germline ends. CDR1 and CDR2 (germline): PRHDT, FYEKMQ (reference sequence). The CDR3 contains 14 residues. Sequenced material: sorted CD4+, CD8+, or CD8+CD57+ T cells (not recorded which) from PBMCs. This clonotype originated in a human donor with severe aplastic anemia or a healthy control (not recorded which). V usage is TRBV13 and J usage is TRBJ2-5; D unclear. The CDR3 DNA reads TGTGCCAGCAGCTCCCGACGGGTCGGCGAGACCCAGTACTTC. Its translation is CASSSRRVGETQYF.